Included here is one T cell receptor (beta chain) sequence, with context. Its antigen remains unidentified. The sample is drawn from a study of vaccination effects on CD4 cells after COVID-19. Study as a whole: Participants completed two doses of the BNT162b2 or mRNA-1273 vaccine.

V lost 0 bases to trimming and J lost 2 bases, with 8 bases between them. Germline CDR1 SGHNT, CDR2 YYREEE (reference sequence). The CDR3 sequence is 14 residues long. Only in-frame clones appear in the TCRdb table, and some are missing; sequencing was by immunoSEQ multiplex PCR. The table has 30,000 to 35,000 clones, less than 80% seen once; the top ten hold 27%. Overall study findings and caveats: After vaccination, at late timepoints, clones induced by infection and by vaccine contracted markedly.

Before sequencing, viral peptide pools were used by the ViraFEST assay to expand antigen-specific CD4+ T cells. Researchers isolated CD4+ T cells once about 11 days of culture had elapsed. People in the vaccine group had not been infected with SARS-CoV-2 before, and their nucleocapsid antibodies were negative. Sequencing used CD4+ T cells from PBMCs cultured with HCoV-OC43 spike peptides, obtained before COVID-19 vaccination. As to subset: HCoV-OC43 spike overlapping peptide pool stimulation. The rearrangement links TRBV5-4 to TRBJ1-2; D gene ambiguous. This clonotype was obtained from a human donor who received a COVID-19 vaccine. The CDR3 reads CASSLDSPNYGYTF. CDR3 sequence (DNA): TGTGCCAGCAGCTTGGACAGCCCAAACTATGGCTACACCTTC.